The 7 T cell receptor beta chains below all came from one sample that was sequenced in a study of Ad26.COV2.S vaccination and SARS-CoV-2 variants. The data were produced by immunoSEQ multiplex PCR, yet TCRdb's version contains in-frame clones alone and is incomplete. The sample has more than 300,000 clones, about 86% seen once. Regarding treatment: 19 received Ad26.COV2.S at low or high dose, single or two shots; 5 received placebo; per-sample allocation not given. On day 63 after the first injection, vaccine and placebo recipients gave samples. Sequences were derived from peripheral blood, sampled in a trial of Ad26.COV2.S vaccine versus placebo. These receptors originate from a person between 18 and 60 years old who received the Ad26.COV2.S COVID-19 vaccine or a placebo.

The chain combines TRBV19 with TRBJ1-1; the match to TRBD1 covers 11 bases. Germline V gene data show CDR1 as LNHDA and CDR2 as SQIVND (reference sequence). The CDR3 consists of 13 residues. V gave up 6 bases and J gave up 5 bases; unmatched junction bases: 2. The CDR3 spells CASRDRGRTEAFF. For the CDR3, the DNA is TGTGCCAGTAGGGACAGGGGGCGAACTGAAGCTTTCTTT.

The genes are TRBV7-9 and TRBJ2-3, with D perhaps matching TRBD2 (5 bases). The V and J ends lost 5 bases and 4 bases respectively, with 10 bases between them. CDR1 SEHNR and CDR2 FQNEAQ come from the germline V gene (reference sequence). The CDR3 runs to 13 residues. Written as DNA, the CDR3 is TGTGCCAGCAGCCCGAGCGGCCCAGATACGCAGTATTTT. Protein product: CASSPSGPDTQYF.

The chain has TRBV4-2 and TRBJ2-5, with 10 positions matching TRBD2. This CDR3 has 14 residues. Trimming took 5 bases from V and 2 from J; bases not matched to a gene: 2. CDR1 LGHNA and CDR2 YNFKEQ come from the germline V gene. In nucleotides, the CDR3 is TGTGCCAGCAGCGTTAGCGGGGGGCAAGAGACCCAGTACTTC. It yields the protein CASSVSGGQETQYF.

In regard to this clone: Additional DNA sequences in this sample encode the identical CDR3. This sequence joins TRBV5-1 and TRBJ2-3; 12 positions match TRBD2. This CDR3 is built from 14 residues. In germline, CDR1 is SGHRS, CDR2 YFSETQ. V lost 6 bases to trimming and J lost 3 bases; unmatched junction nucleotides: 2. CDR3: CASTGLAGTDTQYF. CDR3 nucleotides: TGCGCCAGCACCGGACTAGCGGGGACAGATACGCAGTATTTT. The full variable domain, completed using reference TRBV5-1 and TRBJ2-3, is KAGVTQTPRYLIKTRGQQVTLSCSPISGHRSVSWYQQTPGQGLQFLFEYFSETQRNKGNFPGRFSGRQFSNSRSEMNVSTLELGDSALYLCASTGLAGTDTQYFGPGTRLTVL.

The chain recombines TRBV5-4 with TRBJ2-1; 12 bases match TRBD1. Germline CDR1 is SGHNT and CDR2 is YYREEE (reference sequence). Germline trimming cut 4 bases from V and 8 bases from J; bases unmatched to any gene: 10. This CDR3 is 16 amino acids long. CDR3 region: CASSPGGDRGLHEQFF. The CDR3 nucleotides read TGTGCCAGCAGCCCAGGTGGGGACAGGGGGCTTCATGAGCAGTTCTTC.

The chain joins TRBV10-3 to TRBJ1-2; D is unresolved. Germline assignment: CDR1 ENHRY and CDR2 SYGVKD. CDR3 length: 14 amino acids. Trimming stripped 3 bases from V and 1 base from J, with 9 bases between. In DNA form, the CDR3 reads TGTGCCATCAGTGACCCCGATTTTAACTATGGCTACACCTTC. This sequence encodes CAISDPDFNYGYTF.

The chain has TRBV6-5 and TRBJ2-7, with 7 bases that match TRBD1. After removal of 10 bases from V and 3 bases from J, the junction contained 9 bases not matched to a gene. The CDR3 has 13 residues. Germline CDR1 MNHEY, CDR2 SVGAGI. The CDR3 region has the DNA TGTGCCACAAACCGGGACAGAAACTACGAGCAGTACTTC. Translating it yields CATNRDRNYEQYF.